Presented here are 13 T cell receptor beta chains from one specimen sequenced in a study of T cell responses to AZD1222 COVID-19 vaccine. The table came from immunoSEQ multiplex PCR; TCRdb's copy has only in-frame clones and leaves some out. The sample holds tens of thousands of clones; about 88% are singletons and the top ten take roughly a tenth. Specimen: peripheral blood, collected on day 0 of AZD1222 vaccination. Receptors were obtained from an adult in good health.

This clone appeared once. The chain has TRBV30 and TRBJ2-5; the D gene could be TRBD1 or TRBD2 (5 bases each). Trimming took 2 bases from V and 5 from J, leaving 9 bases between them. Per germline, CDR1 GTSNPN and CDR2 SVGIG (reference sequence). The CDR3 consists of 12 residues. DNA of the CDR3: TGTGCCTGGAGTCGGGGCAGGGAGACCCAGTACTTC. Its translation: CAWSRGRETQYF.

The chain recombines TRBV5-4 with TRBJ1-3, with D possibly TRBD1 on 6 matching bases. V was cut by 7 bases and J by 4 bases, with 15 bases left in between. The germline CDR1 and CDR2 sequences are SGHNT and YYREEE (reference sequence). This CDR3 spans 14 amino acids. The chain's CDR3 is CASGGGGAGNTIYF. CDR3 sequence (DNA): TGTGCCAGCGGGGGCGGAGGGGCCGGAAACACCATATATTTT.

This clone was picked up one time. This chain connects TRBV9 to TRBJ1-6; the match to TRBD1 covers 9 bases. Germline CDR1 reads SGDLS; CDR2 reads YYNGEE. The V and J ends lost 4 bases and 6 bases, in that order; junction bases with no gene match: 2. The length of the CDR3 is 14 residues. CDR3 nucleotides: TGTGCCAGCAGCAGGGACAGGGCTAATTCACCCCTCCACTTT. Translated: CASSRDRANSPLHF.

This clone was recorded once. This sequence joins TRBV19 and TRBJ1-1, with TRBD1 matching 7 bases. J gave up 1 base and V 4 bases, and 3 bases lay outside the gene matches. The germline V gene has CDR1 LNHDA and CDR2 SQIVND (reference sequence). The CDR3 spans 14 residues. For the CDR3, the DNA is TGTGCCAGTAGTAAAGACAGGGCGAACACTGAAGCTTTCTTT. Residues: CASSKDRANTEAFF.

The chain couples TRBV25-1 to TRBJ1-1; tentative D call: TRBD1 (5 bases). The ends were cut back, 6 bases at V and 6 bases at J, with 11 bases in the middle. CDR3 size: 12 residues. Germline CDR1 MGHDK, CDR2 SYGVNS. Here the CDR3 DNA reads TGTGCCAGCAGGGGGGGGAGGGCTGAAGCTTTCTTT. This gives the protein CASRGGRAEAFF.

V and J are TRBV3-1 (or the pseudogene TRBV3-2) and TRBJ1-1; D gene ambiguous. V was trimmed by 1 base and J by 3 bases, leaving 6 bases between them. CDR3 length equals 13 residues. From germline, CDR1 is LGHDT and CDR2 YNNKEL (reference sequence). CDR3 bases: TGTGCCAGCAGCCAAGTCGAGGACACTGAAGCTTTCTTT. Amino acids: CASSQVEDTEAFF.

The V and J genes are TRBV5-1 and TRBJ1-2; TRBD1 agrees at 7 bases. Germline V gene data show CDR1 as SGHRS and CDR2 as YFSETQ. The CDR3 is made up of 15 amino acids. V shed 4 bases, J shed 0 bases, and the junction held 6 bases outside the gene matches. Here the CDR3 reads CASSLGQATNYGYTF. Here the CDR3 DNA reads TGCGCCAGCAGCCTAGGACAGGCGACTAACTATGGCTACACCTTC.

The J gene is TRBJ1-3, the V gene TRBV5-4; D possibly corresponds to TRBD1 (6 bases). The germline V and J ends were trimmed by 2 bases and 4 bases, with 13 bases remaining between them. The CDR3 has 15 amino acids. The germline gives CDR1 SGHNT, CDR2 YYREEE (reference sequence). CDR3 residues: CASSLQGTAGNTIYF. CDR3 DNA sequence: TGTGCCAGCAGCTTACAGGGAACGGCCGGAAACACCATATATTTT.

V usage is TRBV4-2 and J usage is TRBJ2-3; a weak D match, TRBD2 (5 bases). CDR3 length equals 17 residues. Trimming stripped 1 base from V and 1 base from J, with 15 bases between. CDR1 is LGHNA and CDR2 is YNFKEQ in the germline V gene. The CDR3 DNA is TGTGCCAGCAGCCAAGCCCCTGCTGCCGGGGGCACAGATACGCAGTATTTT. It encodes CASSQAPAAGGTDTQYF.

The J gene is TRBJ2-2, the V gene TRBV6-5; the match to TRBD1 covers 8 bases. The germline CDR1 and CDR2 sequences are MNHEY and SVGAGI. The CDR3 contains 15 residues. The V segment lost 7 bases and the J segment 2 bases; nucleotides outside the gene matches: 6. This CDR3 reads CASKRQGANTGELFF. The CDR3 DNA is TGTGCCAGCAAGCGGCAGGGGGCCAACACCGGGGAGCTGTTTTTT.

The chain is built from TRBV5-1 and TRBJ1-2, with a possible D match to TRBD1 (5 bases). This CDR3 spans 14 amino acids. V gave up 5 bases and J gave up 3 bases, with 14 bases separating them. The germline CDR1 and CDR2 sequences are SGHRS and YFSETQ. The CDR3 coding sequence is TGCGCCAGCAGTTTACCGGGGGGTGACTATGGCTACACCTTC. Translated, it gives CASSLPGGDYGYTF.

In DNA form, the CDR3 reads TGCGCCAGCAGCCTCGGACTAGCATACAATGAGCAGTTCTTC. Its translation is CASSLGLAYNEQFF. The rearrangement links TRBV5-1 to TRBJ2-1; 8 bases align to TRBD2. The CDR3 contains 14 residues. Germline V gene sequence: CDR1 SGHRS, CDR2 YFSETQ. Trimming cost V 4 bases and J 4 bases; bases outside gene matches: 4.

The chain links TRBV3-1 (or the pseudogene TRBV3-2) to TRBJ2-2; a possible D gene is TRBD2 (6 bases). CDR1 is LGHDT and CDR2 is YNNKEL in the germline V gene (reference sequence). V was trimmed by 0 bases and J by 4 bases, leaving 12 bases between them. This CDR3 region has 16 residues. The CDR3, as DNA: TGTGCCAGCAGCCAAGAAGGTAGCGGATTCACCGGGGAGCTGTTTTTT. This codes for CASSQEGSGFTGELFF.